These T cell receptor beta chains were read from a single sample in a study of shared T cell receptors in the human thymus. Profiling relied on immunoSEQ multiplex PCR, and the TCRdb table lists in-frame clones only, not all of them. The sample records hundreds of thousands of clones, roughly 90% being singletons. In addition, the sample was reused for a study of human thymus T cells.

The sequenced sample consisted of thymocytes. The receptors were gathered from a boy in the first two years of life with a congenital heart defect. Each CDR3 is given without its conserved first and last residue. A D gene is named only where the DNA matches it firmly.

V: TRBV4-3; D: TRBD2; J: TRBJ2-6; CDR3: ASSQGGGPQRANVLT
V: TRBV11-3; D: .; J: TRBJ2-4; CDR3: ASSCMTRCLAKNIQY
V: TRBV4-3; D: .; J: TRBJ2-3; CDR3: ASSQESFSTDGTLGTDTQY
V: TRBV11-2; D: .; J: TRBJ1-2; CDR3: ASSLGQSYGYT
V: TRBV7-8; D: TRBD2; J: TRBJ2-2; CDR3: ASSSQRGGRETGELF
V: TRBV11-2; D: .; J: TRBJ1-4; CDR3: ASSLVPGLGWDEKLF
V: TRBV5-1; D: TRBD2; J: TRBJ2-3; CDR3: ASRTGTSGTICTDTQY
V: TRBV28; D: TRBD2; J: TRBJ2-1; CDR3: ASSLFLAGGQDEQF
V: TRBV30; D: TRBD1; J: TRBJ2-5; CDR3: AWDLRGRETQY
V: TRBV4-3; D: .; J: TRBJ1-4; CDR3: ASSQSVGPEKLF
V: TRBV5-4; D: .; J: TRBJ1-2; CDR3: ASSLTDRRGYT
V: TRBV5-6; D: TRBD2; J: TRBJ2-3; CDR3: ASSLFELAGSTDTQY
V: TRBV13; D: TRBD2; J: TRBJ2-7; CDR3: ASSPRTSGANCEQY
V: TRBV6-4; D: TRBD2; J: TRBJ2-1; CDR3: ASSPKTSGRALLGNEQF
V: TRBV29-1; D: .; J: TRBJ2-1; CDR3: SVLEGTTYNEQF
V: TRBV11-3; D: .; J: TRBJ2-5; CDR3: ASSPDCGETQY
V: TRBV28; D: TRBD2; J: TRBJ2-2; CDR3: ASSSGTSGSFDGELF
V: TRBV5-1; D: .; J: TRBJ1-2; CDR3: ASGGREYGYT
V: TRBV18; D: TRBD1; J: TRBJ1-2; CDR3: ASSPLTGGGGYGYT
V: TRBV9; D: .; J: TRBJ2-3; CDR3: ASSRPSASTDTQY
V: TRBV5-1; D: .; J: TRBJ2-3; CDR3: ASSLGLGNTDTQY
V: TRBV6-6; D: .; J: TRBJ1-3; CDR3: ASSQTDSGNTIY
V: TRBV28; D: TRBD1; J: TRBJ1-5; CDR3: ASSSHRGLGSNQPQH
V: TRBV9; D: TRBD1; J: TRBJ2-6; CDR3: ASSGGRTGGIQGAGANVLT
V: TRBV4-3; D: TRBD2; J: TRBJ2-1; CDR3: ASSQGTSTVYEQF
V: TRBV2; D: TRBD2; J: TRBJ2-1; CDR3: ASSDWGGGPYNEQF
V: TRBV19; D: .; J: TRBJ2-1; CDR3: ASSTTGKLQF
V: TRBV7-9; D: TRBD1; J: TRBJ1-1; CDR3: ASSSGGQGYTEAF
V: TRBV6-5; D: .; J: TRBJ2-7; CDR3: ASSSRVSSYEQY
V: TRBV6-6; D: TRBD1; J: TRBJ1-2; CDR3: ASSYGQGERVP
V: TRBV29-1; D: TRBD1; J: TRBJ2-7; CDR3: SVVGQTYEQY
V: TRBV14; D: .; J: TRBJ2-7; CDR3: ASSQGRDLYEQY
V: TRBV11-3; D: .; J: TRBJ2-2; CDR3: ASSLPGTNTGELF